The rows below give T cell receptor beta chains drawn from one sample of a study of tumor-infiltrating lymphocytes in primary liver carcinoma. TCRdb called the multiplex PCR reads again in MiXCR, with one record for every CDR3 protein. The table records fewer than 400,000 distinct CDR3 sequences, approximately 54% of them present only once. The sequencing input was peripheral blood. The source of these receptors is a woman in her 30s with primary liver carcinoma and hepatitis B virus infection. Each CDR3 is given without its conserved first and last residue.

j_gene: TRBJ2-2; v_gene: TRBV5-1; CDR3aa: ASSFGTVNTGELF
j_gene: TRBJ1-2; v_gene: TRBV6-6; CDR3aa: ASTNPHRSGIYGYT
j_gene: TRBJ2-1; v_gene: TRBV28; CDR3aa: ASQGLVSRSYNEQF
j_gene: TRBJ1-6; v_gene: TRBV5-5; CDR3aa: ASCLDVSNSLLH
j_gene: TRBJ2-5; v_gene: TRBV4-3; CDR3aa: ASSQNRGSETQY
j_gene: TRBJ1-1; v_gene: TRBV11-3; CDR3aa: ASSFGMGPEAF
j_gene: TRBJ2-1; v_gene: TRBV6-2/TRBV6-3; CDR3aa: ASSYTWTGTGSYNEQF
j_gene: TRBJ2-7; v_gene: TRBV6-5; CDR3aa: ASSSPGLAGEVPYEQY
j_gene: TRBJ2-7; v_gene: TRBV7-9; CDR3aa: ASSWGVLNKQY
j_gene: TRBJ2-3; v_gene: TRBV11-3; CDR3aa: VSSEDRTADTQY
j_gene: TRBJ2-1; v_gene: TRBV2; CDR3aa: ASVKGTTKHEQF
j_gene: TRBJ2-5; v_gene: TRBV5-4; CDR3aa: AGGRGGETQY
j_gene: TRBJ2-7; v_gene: TRBV28; CDR3aa: ASTQWTVRSYEQY
j_gene: TRBJ1-5; v_gene: TRBV12-3/TRBV12-4; CDR3aa: ASSFGQSNQPQH
j_gene: TRBJ1-2; v_gene: TRBV12-3/TRBV12-4; CDR3aa: ASSYRRRQGGYGYT
j_gene: TRBJ2-7; v_gene: TRBV12-3/TRBV12-4; CDR3aa: ASSSLAVAEQY
j_gene: TRBJ1-4; v_gene: TRBV12-3/TRBV12-4; CDR3aa: ASSFGEGLVLF
j_gene: TRBJ1-2; v_gene: TRBV7-8; CDR3aa: ASSLARGLASYGYT
j_gene: TRBJ2-5; v_gene: TRBV11-2; CDR3aa: ASSISGTSGGKRETQY
j_gene: TRBJ2-1; v_gene: TRBV6-5; CDR3aa: ANRLETSYNEQF
j_gene: TRBJ1-1; v_gene: TRBV6-1; CDR3aa: ASIGHPGQGVTEAF
j_gene: TRBJ1-6; v_gene: TRBV7-8; CDR3aa: ASSLAPTGNSPLH
j_gene: TRBJ1-2; v_gene: TRBV28; CDR3aa: ASSPPQIHYGYT
j_gene: TRBJ1-2; v_gene: TRBV11-3; CDR3aa: ASSHDGQSPNYGYA
j_gene: TRBJ2-7; v_gene: TRBV5-6; CDR3aa: ASSGGTAGEQY
j_gene: TRBJ2-7; v_gene: TRBV12-3/TRBV12-4; CDR3aa: ASSSARIGASGSSQY
j_gene: TRBJ2-1; v_gene: TRBV6-5; CDR3aa: ASSYKDSSSYNEQF